This T cell receptor beta chain derives from a study of glioma-infiltrating T cells. Study-level information: Before surgery, glioma patients received dexamethasone for at most six days. Target coverage was roughly 4.5- to 11-fold for about 1 million blood T cells.

The iRepertoire nested amplicon-rescue multiplex PCR amplified TCR alpha and beta CDR3s from RNA. MiXCR was run by TCRdb on the multiplex PCR reads, yielding one entry per CDR3 protein. The sample lists 300,000 to 450,000 distinct CDR3 sequences, roughly two fifths occurring once. Worth noting for this clonotype: What it binds is not known.

Study outcomes and limitations: Tissue and blood shared very few CDR3 sequences. Tissue-blood divergence was below expectation in non-neoplastic patients, above in gliomas.

After removal of 3 bases from V and 4 bases from J, the junction contained 9 bases not matched to a gene. The germline CDR1 and CDR2 sequences are SGHVS and FQNEAQ. This CDR3 has 16 amino acids. This TCR was recovered from a human donor with low-grade glioma or glioblastoma, undergoing nonglioma brain surgery, or in good health (not recorded which). The rearrangement uses TRBV7-8 and TRBJ2-3, with 8 nucleotides matching TRBD2. The sequencing sample was made of glioma tissue, nonneoplastic brain tissue, or PBMCs (not recorded which). CDR3 sequence reads: CASSFSGTRGADTQYF. CDR3 bases: TGTGCCAGCAGCTTTTCCGGGACTAGGGGGGCAGATACGCAGTATTTT.